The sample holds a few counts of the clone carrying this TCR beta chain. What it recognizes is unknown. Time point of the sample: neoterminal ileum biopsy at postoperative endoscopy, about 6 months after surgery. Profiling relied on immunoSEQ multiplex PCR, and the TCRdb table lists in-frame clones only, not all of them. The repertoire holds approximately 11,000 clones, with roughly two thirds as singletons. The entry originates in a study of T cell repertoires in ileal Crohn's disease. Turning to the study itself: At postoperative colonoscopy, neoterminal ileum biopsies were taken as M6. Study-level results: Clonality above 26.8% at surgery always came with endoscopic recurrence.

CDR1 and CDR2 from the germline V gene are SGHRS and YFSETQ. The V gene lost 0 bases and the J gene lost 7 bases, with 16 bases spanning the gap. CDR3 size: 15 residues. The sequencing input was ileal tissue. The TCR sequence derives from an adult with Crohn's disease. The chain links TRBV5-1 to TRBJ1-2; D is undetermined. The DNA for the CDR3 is TGCGCCAGCAGCTTGGGGGCTGATGTGGTTCTTGGCTACACCTTC. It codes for CASSLGADVVLGYTF.